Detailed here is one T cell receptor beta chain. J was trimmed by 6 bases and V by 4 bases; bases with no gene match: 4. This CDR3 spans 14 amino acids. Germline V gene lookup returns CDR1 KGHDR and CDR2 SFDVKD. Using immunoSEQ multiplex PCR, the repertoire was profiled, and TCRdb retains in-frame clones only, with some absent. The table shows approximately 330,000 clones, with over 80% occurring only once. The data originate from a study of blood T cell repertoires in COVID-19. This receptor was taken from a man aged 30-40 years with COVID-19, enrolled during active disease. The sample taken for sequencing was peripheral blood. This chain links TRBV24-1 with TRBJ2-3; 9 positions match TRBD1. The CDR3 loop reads CATSESGTGDTQYF. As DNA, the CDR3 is TGTGCCACCAGTGAAAGCGGGACAGGGGATACGCAGTATTTT.